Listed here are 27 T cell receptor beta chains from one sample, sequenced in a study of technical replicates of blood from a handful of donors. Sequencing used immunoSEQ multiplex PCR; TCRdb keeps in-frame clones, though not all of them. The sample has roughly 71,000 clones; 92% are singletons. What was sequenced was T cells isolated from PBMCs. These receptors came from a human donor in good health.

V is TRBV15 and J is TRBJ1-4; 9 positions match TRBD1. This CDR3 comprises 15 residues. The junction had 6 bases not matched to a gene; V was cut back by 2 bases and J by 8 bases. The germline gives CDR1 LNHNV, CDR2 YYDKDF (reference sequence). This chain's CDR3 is CATSRTDRGREKLFF. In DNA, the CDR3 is TGTGCCACCAGCAGAACGGACAGGGGACGGGAAAAACTGTTTTTT.

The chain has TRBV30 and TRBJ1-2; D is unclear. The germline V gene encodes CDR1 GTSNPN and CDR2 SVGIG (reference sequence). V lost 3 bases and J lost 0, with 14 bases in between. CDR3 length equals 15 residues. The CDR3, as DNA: TGTGCCTGGAGCCCCGCCAGGCTACCTAACTATGGCTACACCTTC. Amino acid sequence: CAWSPARLPNYGYTF.

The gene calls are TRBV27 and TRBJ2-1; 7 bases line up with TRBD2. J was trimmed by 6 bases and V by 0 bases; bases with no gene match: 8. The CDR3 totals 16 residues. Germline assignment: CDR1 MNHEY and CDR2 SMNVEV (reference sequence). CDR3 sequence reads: CASSLSGSGLVNEQFF. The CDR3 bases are TGTGCCAGCAGTTTATCGGGTAGCGGGTTAGTCAATGAGCAGTTCTTC.

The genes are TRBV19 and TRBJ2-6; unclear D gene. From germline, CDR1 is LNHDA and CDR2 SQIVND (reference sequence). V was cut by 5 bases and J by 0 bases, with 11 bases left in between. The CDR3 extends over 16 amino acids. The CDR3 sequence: CASSPQTVSGANVLTF. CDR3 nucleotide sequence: TGTGCCAGTAGTCCCCAAACAGTCTCTGGGGCCAACGTCCTGACTTTC.

CDR3 nucleotide sequence: TGTGCCAGCAGCTTGACACCTTTAGCCAAAAACATTCAGTACTTC. Its protein is CASSLTPLAKNIQYF. V is TRBV5-4 and J is TRBJ2-4; D gene ambiguous. The V end was cut by 1 base, the J end by 0 bases, with 8 bases between. This CDR3 comprises 15 residues. Germline lookup yields CDR1 SGHNT and CDR2 YYREEE (reference sequence).

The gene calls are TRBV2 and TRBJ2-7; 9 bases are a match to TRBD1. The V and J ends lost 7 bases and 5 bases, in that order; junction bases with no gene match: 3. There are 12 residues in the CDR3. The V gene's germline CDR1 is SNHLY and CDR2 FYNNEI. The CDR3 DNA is TGTGCCAGCACTGGACAGGGGAACGAGCAGTACTTC. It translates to CASTGQGNEQYF.

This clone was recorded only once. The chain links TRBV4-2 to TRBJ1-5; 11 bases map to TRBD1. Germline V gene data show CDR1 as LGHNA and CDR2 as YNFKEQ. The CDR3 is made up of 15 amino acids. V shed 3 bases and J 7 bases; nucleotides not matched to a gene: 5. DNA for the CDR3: TGTGCCAGCAGCCACCAGGACAGGGGGCAACAGCCCCAGCATTTT. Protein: CASSHQDRGQQPQHF.

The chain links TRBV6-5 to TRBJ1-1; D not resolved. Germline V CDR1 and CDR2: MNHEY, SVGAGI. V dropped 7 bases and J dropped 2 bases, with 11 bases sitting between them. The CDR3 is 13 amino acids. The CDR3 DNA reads TGTGCCAGCAATATCGGCGGAAACACTGAAGCTTTCTTT. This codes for CASNIGGNTEAFF.

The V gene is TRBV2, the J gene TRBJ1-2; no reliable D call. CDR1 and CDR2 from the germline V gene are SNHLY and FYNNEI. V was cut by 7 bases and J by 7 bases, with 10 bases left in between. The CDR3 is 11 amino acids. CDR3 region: CASMAGFGYTF. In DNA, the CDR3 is TGTGCCAGCATGGCTGGCTTTGGCTACACCTTC.

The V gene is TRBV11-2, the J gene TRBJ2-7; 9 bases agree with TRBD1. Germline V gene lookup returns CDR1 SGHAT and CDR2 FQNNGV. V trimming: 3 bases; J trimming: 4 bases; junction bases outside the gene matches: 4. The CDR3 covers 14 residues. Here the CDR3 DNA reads TGTGCCAGCAGCTTCCCCGGACAGGGGTACGAGCAGTACTTC. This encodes CASSFPGQGYEQYF. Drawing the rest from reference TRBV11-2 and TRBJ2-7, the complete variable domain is EAGVAQSPRYKIIEKRQSVAFWCNPISGHATLYWYQQILGQGPKLLIQFQNNGVVDDSQLPKDRFSAERLKGVDSTLKIQPAKLEDSAVYLCASSFPGQGYEQYFGPGTRLTVT.

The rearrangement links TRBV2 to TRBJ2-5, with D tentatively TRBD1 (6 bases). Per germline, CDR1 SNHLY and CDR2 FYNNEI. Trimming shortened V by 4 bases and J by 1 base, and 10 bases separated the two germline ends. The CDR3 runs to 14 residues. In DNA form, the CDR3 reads TGTGCCAGCAGTGCAAACAGGGCCCAAGAGACCCAGTACTTC. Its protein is CASSANRAQETQYF.

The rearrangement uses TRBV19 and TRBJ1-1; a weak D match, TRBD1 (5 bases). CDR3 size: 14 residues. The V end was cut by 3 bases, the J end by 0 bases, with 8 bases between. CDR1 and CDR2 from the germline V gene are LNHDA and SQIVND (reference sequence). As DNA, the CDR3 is TGTGCCAGTAGTATTCCAGGGATGAACACTGAAGCTTTCTTT. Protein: CASSIPGMNTEAFF.

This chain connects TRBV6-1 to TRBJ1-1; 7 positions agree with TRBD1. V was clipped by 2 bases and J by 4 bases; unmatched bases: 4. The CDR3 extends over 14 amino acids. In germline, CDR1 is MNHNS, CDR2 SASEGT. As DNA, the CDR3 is TGTGCCAGCAGTGAAAGGGGGCTGAGCACTGAAGCTTTCTTT. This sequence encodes CASSERGLSTEAFF.

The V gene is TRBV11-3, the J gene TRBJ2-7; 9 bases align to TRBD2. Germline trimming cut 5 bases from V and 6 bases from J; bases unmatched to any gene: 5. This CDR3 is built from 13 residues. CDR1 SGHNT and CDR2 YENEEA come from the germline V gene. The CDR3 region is CASSGSGSPEQYF. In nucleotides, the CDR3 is TGTGCCAGCAGCGGTAGCGGGAGCCCCGAGCAGTACTTC.

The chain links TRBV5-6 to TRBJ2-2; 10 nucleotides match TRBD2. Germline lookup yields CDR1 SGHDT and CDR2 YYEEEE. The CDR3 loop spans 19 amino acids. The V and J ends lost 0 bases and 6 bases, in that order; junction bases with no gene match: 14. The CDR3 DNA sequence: TGTGCCAGCAGCTTGGAAACACCTCTAGCGGGAGTTTTATCCGGGGAGCTGTTTTTT. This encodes CASSLETPLAGVLSGELFF. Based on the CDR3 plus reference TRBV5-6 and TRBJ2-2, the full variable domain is DAGVTQSPTHLIKTRGQQVTLRCSPKSGHDTVSWYQQALGQGPQFIFQYYEEEERQRGNFPDRFSGHQFPNYSSELNVNALLLGDSALYLCASSLETPLAGVLSGELFFGEGSRLTVL.

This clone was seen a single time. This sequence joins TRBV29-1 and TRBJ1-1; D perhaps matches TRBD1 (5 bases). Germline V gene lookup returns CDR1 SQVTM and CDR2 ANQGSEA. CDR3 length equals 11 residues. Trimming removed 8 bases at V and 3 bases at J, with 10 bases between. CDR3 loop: CSSKGDTEAFF. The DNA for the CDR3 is TGCAGCTCAAAAGGGGACACTGAAGCTTTCTTT.

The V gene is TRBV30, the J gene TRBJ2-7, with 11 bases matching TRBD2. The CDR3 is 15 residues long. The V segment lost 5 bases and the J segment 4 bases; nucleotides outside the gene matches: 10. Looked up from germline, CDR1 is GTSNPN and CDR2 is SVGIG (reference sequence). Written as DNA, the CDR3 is TGTGCCTGGGTCCCTCGACTAGCGGGGAGGTACGAGCAGTACTTC. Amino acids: CAWVPRLAGRYEQYF.

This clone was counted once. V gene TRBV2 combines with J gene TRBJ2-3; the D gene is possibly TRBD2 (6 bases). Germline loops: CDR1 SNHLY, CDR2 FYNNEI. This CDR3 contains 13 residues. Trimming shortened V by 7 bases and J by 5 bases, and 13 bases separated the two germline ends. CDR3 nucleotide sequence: TGTGCCAGCAAGGGCGGGACGATAGATACGCAGTATTTT. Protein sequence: CASKGGTIDTQYF. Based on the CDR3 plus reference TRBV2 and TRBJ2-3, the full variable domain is EPEVTQTPSHQVTQMGQEVILRCVPISNHLYFYWYRQILGQKVEFLVSFYNNEISEKSEIFDDQFSVERPDGSNFTLKIRSTKLEDSAMYFCASKGGTIDTQYFGPGTRLTVL.

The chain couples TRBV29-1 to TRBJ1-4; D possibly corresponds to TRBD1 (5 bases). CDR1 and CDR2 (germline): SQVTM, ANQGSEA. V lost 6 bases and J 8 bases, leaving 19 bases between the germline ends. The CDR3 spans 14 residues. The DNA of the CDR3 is TGCAGCGTACCCGGGACCCCGGAGGGAGAAAAACTGTTTTTT. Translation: CSVPGTPEGEKLFF.

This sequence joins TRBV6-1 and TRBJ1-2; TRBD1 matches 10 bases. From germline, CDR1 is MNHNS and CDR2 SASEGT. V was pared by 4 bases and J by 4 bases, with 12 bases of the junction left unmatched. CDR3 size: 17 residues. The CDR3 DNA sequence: TGTGCCAGCAGTGCATTACCGGGACAGGGGACCTTCTATGGCTACACCTTC. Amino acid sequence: CASSALPGQGTFYGYTF.

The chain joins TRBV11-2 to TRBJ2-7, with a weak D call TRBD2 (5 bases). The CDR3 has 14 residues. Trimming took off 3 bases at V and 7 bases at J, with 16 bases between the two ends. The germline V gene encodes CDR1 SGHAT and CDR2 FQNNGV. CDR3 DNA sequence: TGTGCCAGCAGCTTCTCCGGGCCTCGAGGGGAGCAGTACTTC. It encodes CASSFSGPRGEQYF.

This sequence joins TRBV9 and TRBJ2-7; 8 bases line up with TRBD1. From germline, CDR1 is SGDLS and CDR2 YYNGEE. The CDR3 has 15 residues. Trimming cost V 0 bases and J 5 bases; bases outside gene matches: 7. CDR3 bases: TGTGCCAGCAGCGTAGTGGGGACAGGTAGGGACGAGCAGTACTTC. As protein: CASSVVGTGRDEQYF.

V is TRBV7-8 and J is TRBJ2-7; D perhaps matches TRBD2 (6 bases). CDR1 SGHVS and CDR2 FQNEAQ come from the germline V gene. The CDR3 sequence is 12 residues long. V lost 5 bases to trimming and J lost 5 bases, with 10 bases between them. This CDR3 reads CASSTDYNEQYF. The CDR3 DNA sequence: TGTGCCAGCAGCACGGACTACAACGAGCAGTACTTC.

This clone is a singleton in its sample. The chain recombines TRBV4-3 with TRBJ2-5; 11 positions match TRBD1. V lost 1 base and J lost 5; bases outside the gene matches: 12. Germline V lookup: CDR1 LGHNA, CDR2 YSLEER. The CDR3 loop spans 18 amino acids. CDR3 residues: CASSQGTGGGRSRETQYF. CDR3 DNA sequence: TGCGCCAGCAGCCAAGGGACAGGGGGCGGTAGGTCCAGGGAGACCCAGTACTTC.

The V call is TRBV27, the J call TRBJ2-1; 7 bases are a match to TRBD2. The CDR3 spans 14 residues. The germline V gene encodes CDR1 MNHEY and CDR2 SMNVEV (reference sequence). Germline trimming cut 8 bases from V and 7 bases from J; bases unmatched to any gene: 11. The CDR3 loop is CASATGGSWNEQFF. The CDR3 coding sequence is TGTGCCAGCGCTACCGGGGGGAGTTGGAATGAGCAGTTCTTC.

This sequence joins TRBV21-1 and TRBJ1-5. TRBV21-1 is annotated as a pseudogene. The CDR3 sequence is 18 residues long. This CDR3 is CASSIHRRGGEGNQPQHF. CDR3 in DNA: TGTGCCAGCAGCATACACCGTAGGGGGGGGGAAGGCAATCAGCCCCAGCATTTT.

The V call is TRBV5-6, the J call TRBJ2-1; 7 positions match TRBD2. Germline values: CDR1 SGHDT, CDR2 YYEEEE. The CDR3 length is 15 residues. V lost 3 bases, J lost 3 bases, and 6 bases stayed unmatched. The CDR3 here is CASSWDYQNYNEQFF. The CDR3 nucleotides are TGTGCCAGCAGCTGGGACTACCAAAACTACAATGAGCAGTTCTTC.